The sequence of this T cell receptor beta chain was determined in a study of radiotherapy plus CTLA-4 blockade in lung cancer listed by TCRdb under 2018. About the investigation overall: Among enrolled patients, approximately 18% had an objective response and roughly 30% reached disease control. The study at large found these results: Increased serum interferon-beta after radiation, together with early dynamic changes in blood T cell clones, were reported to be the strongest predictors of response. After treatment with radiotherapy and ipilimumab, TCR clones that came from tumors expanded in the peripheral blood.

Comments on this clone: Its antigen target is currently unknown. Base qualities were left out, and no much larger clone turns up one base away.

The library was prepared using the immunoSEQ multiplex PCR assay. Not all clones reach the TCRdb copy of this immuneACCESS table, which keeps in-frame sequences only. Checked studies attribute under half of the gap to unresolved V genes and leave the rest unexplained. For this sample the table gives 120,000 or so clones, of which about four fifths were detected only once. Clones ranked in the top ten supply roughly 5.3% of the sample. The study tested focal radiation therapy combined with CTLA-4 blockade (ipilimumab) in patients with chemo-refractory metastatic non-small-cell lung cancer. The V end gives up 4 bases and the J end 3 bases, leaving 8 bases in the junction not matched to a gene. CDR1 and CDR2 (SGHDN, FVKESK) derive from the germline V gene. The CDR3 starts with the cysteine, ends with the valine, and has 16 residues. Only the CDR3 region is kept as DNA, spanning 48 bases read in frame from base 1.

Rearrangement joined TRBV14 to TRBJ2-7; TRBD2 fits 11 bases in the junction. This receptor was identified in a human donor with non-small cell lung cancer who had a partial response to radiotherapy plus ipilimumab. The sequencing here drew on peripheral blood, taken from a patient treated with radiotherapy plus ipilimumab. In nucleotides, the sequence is TGTGCCAGCAGCCCGGCCGGGACTAGCGGATACTACGAGCAGTACGTC. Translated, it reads CASSPAGTSGYYEQYV.